Below are 28 T cell receptor beta chains sequenced from a single sample in a study of human T cells and chemical hapten exposure. TCRdb independently ran MiXCR on the RACE reads; one entry per CDR3 protein. This table holds roughly 84,000 distinct CDR3 sequences, roughly a tenth found once. Noted time point: patch test 3, about 24 weeks after DPC sensitization. Treatment: therapeutic diphenylcyclopropenone sensitization with weekly scalp DPC. The specimen comprised whole blood, sampled in connection with sensitization to the hapten diphenylcyclopropenone (DPC). These receptors all stem from a woman between 45 and 65 years old with alopecia areata. Some clones in this sample may be carry-over from other donors' samples.

This clonotype was seen only a few times. This rearrangement joins TRBV19 to TRBJ1-1; no definite D call. CDR1 and CDR2 (germline): LNHDA, SQIVND (reference sequence). V lost 3 bases and J 3 bases, leaving 8 bases between the germline ends. The CDR3 is 13 amino acids. The CDR3 spells CASSMVGDTEAFF. The CDR3 DNA is TGTGCCAGTAGTATGGTTGGGGACACTGAAGCTTTCTTT. Full variable domain (outside the CDR3, taken from reference TRBV19 and TRBJ1-1): DGGITQSPKYLFRKEGQNVTLSCEQNLNHDAMYWYRQDPGQGLRLIYYSQIVNDFQKGDIAEGYSVSREKKESFPLTVTSAQKNPTAFYLCASSMVGDTEAFFGQGTRLTVV.

At least ten counts were recorded for this clonotype. The V and J genes are TRBV20-1 and TRBJ2-5; 9 bases match TRBD1. Germline-derived CDR1 and CDR2 are DFQATT and SNEGSKA (reference sequence). The CDR3 contains 15 residues. After removal of 5 bases from V and 7 bases from J, the junction contained 14 bases not matched to a gene. CDR3 loop: CSAPKTGGPSGTQYF. Written as DNA, the CDR3 is TGCAGTGCTCCGAAGACAGGGGGGCCTTCGGGGACCCAGTACTTC.

This clonotype was detected ten times or more. V usage is TRBV11-2 and J usage is TRBJ1-3; D remains unclear. The V gene's germline CDR1 is SGHAT and CDR2 FQNNGV. The CDR3 has 14 amino acids. The V and J ends lost 2 bases and 2 bases respectively, with 7 bases between them. CDR3 DNA: TGTGCCAGCAGCTTAAGCCAAGCTGGAAACACCATATATTTT. Translation: CASSLSQAGNTIYF.

This clonotype has a count of ten or more. The rearrangement links TRBV6-5 to TRBJ1-4; maybe TRBD1 (5 bases). The germline V and J ends were trimmed by 2 bases and 5 bases, with 15 bases remaining between them. Per the germline V gene, CDR1 is MNHEY and CDR2 is SVGAGI. CDR3 length: 16 amino acids. Here the CDR3 DNA reads TGTGCCAGCAGTTACCGGGCCGGGACGCAGAATGAAAAACTGTTTTTT. Translation gives CASSYRAGTQNEKLFF.

The CDR3 DNA reads as TGTGCCAGCAGTTTCTACAGGGGGGAAGCTTTCTTT. Translation: CASSFYRGEAFF. V usage is TRBV12-3 or TRBV12-4 and J usage is TRBJ1-1; TRBD1 matches at 8 bases. V lost 3 bases, J lost 8 bases, and 2 bases stayed unmatched. CDR3 length: 12 amino acids.

This clonotype was counted ten times or more. The gene calls are TRBV29-1 and TRBJ1-3; TRBD1 matches 9 bases. Germline trimming cut 4 bases from V and 2 bases from J; bases unmatched to any gene: 0. The CDR3 sequence is 13 residues long. Germline loops: CDR1 SQVTM, CDR2 ANQGSEA. The CDR3 DNA follows: TGCAGCGTTGGGGACAGGGCTGGAAACACCATATATTTT. Translating gives CSVGDRAGNTIYF.

The chain carries TRBV7-9 and TRBJ2-2; TRBD2 matches 8 bases. Germline loops: CDR1 SEHNR, CDR2 FQNEAQ (reference sequence). The V segment lost 1 base and the J segment 4 bases; nucleotides outside the gene matches: 5. This CDR3 contains 16 residues. The CDR3 region is CASSLGREGRTGELFF. The CDR3 DNA follows: TGTGCCAGCAGCTTAGGACGGGAGGGCCGCACCGGGGAGCTGTTTTTT.

This clonotype came up many times. This sequence joins TRBV5-4 and TRBJ1-5; a possible D gene is TRBD1 (6 bases). V was cut by 9 bases and J by 1 base, with 17 bases left in between. This CDR3 contains 15 residues. CDR1 is SGHNT, CDR2 YYREEE, per germline (reference sequence). CDR3 in amino acids: CATARGVGSNQPQHF. The CDR3 DNA follows: TGTGCCACCGCTAGGGGGGTCGGGAGCAATCAGCCCCAGCATTTT.

The chain has TRBV12-3 or TRBV12-4 and TRBJ1-4; 7 bases fit TRBD1. The V gene end was trimmed by 3 bases and the J gene end by 5 bases; junction bases not matched to a gene: 9. This CDR3 contains 16 residues. Here the CDR3 reads CASSFRTGVPNEKLFF. CDR3 nucleotides: TGTGCCAGCAGTTTCCGAACAGGGGTTCCGAATGAAAAACTGTTTTTT.

The chain uses TRBV5-6 and TRBJ1-3; D not resolved. Germline loops: CDR1 SGHDT, CDR2 YYEEEE. Trimming left V 1 base short and J 0 bases short, with 8 bases between. This CDR3 region has 15 residues. As DNA, the CDR3 is TGTGCCAGCAGCTTGTGGATCTCCTCTGGAAACACCATATATTTT. Translating it yields CASSLWISSGNTIYF.

This clonotype appeared many times. The V gene is TRBV29-1, the J gene TRBJ2-5; the match to TRBD1 covers 8 bases. The V segment lost 6 bases and the J segment 4 bases; nucleotides outside the gene matches: 4. The CDR3 is made up of 12 amino acids. Germline loops: CDR1 SQVTM, CDR2 ANQGSEA. DNA for the CDR3: TGCAGCGTGGAAACAGGGGGAGAGACCCAGTACTTC. This gives the protein CSVETGGETQYF.

The chain links TRBV27 to TRBJ2-6, with 9 bases fitting TRBD1. The CDR3 length is 17 residues. Losses at the gene ends were 4 bases for V and 1 base for J; bases not matched to a gene: 5. CDR1 MNHEY and CDR2 SMNVEV come from the germline V gene (reference sequence). For the CDR3, the DNA is TGTGCCAGCAGTTCCGGGACAGGGAAGTCTGGGGCCAACGTCCTGACTTTC. It yields the protein CASSSGTGKSGANVLTF.

V is TRBV11-2 and J is TRBJ2-1; TRBD2 aligns across 7 bases. Looked up from germline, CDR1 is SGHAT and CDR2 is FQNNGV. There are 15 residues in the CDR3. The trim removed 1 base at V and 5 bases at J, leaving 5 bases unmatched. The CDR3 loop reads CASSLGVLADNEQFF. CDR3 coding DNA: TGTGCCAGCAGCTTAGGTGTTCTAGCGGACAATGAGCAGTTCTTC.

This clonotype has at least ten counts. The chain employs TRBV5-1 and TRBJ2-7, with 7 bases lining up with TRBD2. The CDR3 length is 17 residues. Germline V CDR1 and CDR2: SGHRS, YFSETQ. Trimming at V came to 3 bases and at J to 1 base, leaving 13 bases not matched to a gene. The CDR3 loop reads CASSYKISGSSSYEQYF. In DNA, the CDR3 is TGCGCCAGCAGCTACAAAATTAGCGGGTCATCTTCCTACGAGCAGTACTTC.

The rearrangement uses TRBV29-1 and TRBJ2-3; TRBD1 is a possible D gene (5 bases). Germline V gene data show CDR1 as SQVTM and CDR2 as ANQGSEA. V was clipped by 4 bases and J by 6 bases, with 14 bases between them. The CDR3 is made up of 13 amino acids. DNA of the CDR3: TGCAGCGTTGCCCACAGGCTGATGGATACGCAGTATTTT. It codes for CSVAHRLMDTQYF.

This clonotype was found many times. CDR3 coding DNA: TGTGCCAGCAGCCGGGATGGGGCGGGACTAATCACTGGGGCCAACGTCCTGACTTTC. It specifies CASSRDGAGLITGANVLTF. The chain joins TRBV11-2 to TRBJ2-6; TRBD2 matches at 7 bases. CDR3 size: 19 residues. Unmatched junction bases numbered 15, after V lost 5 bases and J lost 2 bases. Germline lookup yields CDR1 SGHAT and CDR2 FQNNGV.

This clonotype is a singleton in its sample. The CDR3 sequence: CASSQPGPGVYEQYF. In DNA, the CDR3 is TGCGCCAGCAGCCAACCCGGACCAGGAGTCTACGAGCAGTACTTC. The chain combines TRBV4-1 with TRBJ2-7; unclear D gene. CDR1 MGHRA and CDR2 YSYEKL come from the germline V gene. The length of the CDR3 is 15 residues. Trimming pared 2 bases from V and 3 bases from J, leaving 14 bases between.

The chain joins TRBV29-1 to TRBJ2-2, with D uncertain. The CDR3 is 13 amino acids. Trimming left V 6 bases short and J 8 bases short, with 16 bases between. Germline V gene lookup returns CDR1 SQVTM and CDR2 ANQGSEA. Here the CDR3 DNA reads TGCAGCGTAGGGCCCGGCCCCTGGGGGGAGCTGTTTTTT. It is translated as CSVGPGPWGELFF.

This chain connects TRBV4-1 to TRBJ2-7, with D tentatively TRBD2 (6 bases). The CDR3 consists of 17 residues. V was pared by 0 bases and J by 3 bases, with 18 bases between. The V gene's germline CDR1 is MGHRA and CDR2 YSYEKL. The CDR3 coding sequence is TGCGCCAGCAGCCAAGATATCGGACTACTTATTATCTACGAGCAGTACTTC. Translated, it gives CASSQDIGLLIIYEQYF.

This clonotype was counted only a few times. The chain is built from TRBV3-1 and TRBJ2-7; perhaps TRBD1 as D (6 bases). The germline gives CDR1 LGHDT, CDR2 YNNKEL (reference sequence). Trimming removed 0 bases at V and 4 bases at J, with 16 bases between. This CDR3 region has 16 residues. CDR3 coding DNA: TGTGCCAGCAGCCAAGACGGGCAGGGGTCGGGATACGAGCAGTACTTC. This sequence encodes CASSQDGQGSGYEQYF.

At least ten counts were recorded for this clonotype. The chain recombines TRBV29-1 with TRBJ2-7; D perhaps matches TRBD2 (6 bases). The CDR3 spans 14 residues. Trimming left V 5 bases short and J 1 base short, with 15 bases between. Germline values: CDR1 SQVTM, CDR2 ANQGSEA. The CDR3 DNA reads TGCAGCGTTCGGGACTCCCTGCCATCCTACGAGCAGTACTTC. Residues: CSVRDSLPSYEQYF.

In this sample, this clonotype turned up many times. The CDR3 loop is CAIGINSGQGNSPLHF. CDR3 DNA sequence: TGTGCCATCGGGATTAATTCGGGACAGGGAAATTCACCCCTCCACTTT. The V call is TRBV10-3, the J call TRBJ1-6; 9 positions agree with TRBD1. This CDR3 has 16 amino acids. Germline CDR1 and CDR2: ENHRY and SYGVKD. V gave up 8 bases and J gave up 7 bases; unmatched junction bases: 12.

This clonotype was found many times. The V gene is TRBV6-2 or TRBV6-3, the J gene TRBJ2-1; 9 positions match TRBD1. The CDR3 totals 13 residues. Losses at the gene ends were 0 bases for V and 12 bases for J; bases not matched to a gene: 3. Germline CDR1 is MNHEY and CDR2 is SVGEGT. The CDR3 here is CASSYSWGQGQFF. The CDR3 region has the DNA TGTGCCAGCAGTTACTCGTGGGGACAGGGGCAGTTCTTC.

V is TRBV7-9 and J is TRBJ2-6, with unresolved D. Germline V gene sequence: CDR1 SEHNR, CDR2 FQNEAQ (reference sequence). This CDR3 spans 19 amino acids. Trimming left V 0 bases short and J 2 bases short, with 17 bases between. The CDR3: CASSLAAGPRRPGANVLTF. The CDR3 bases are TGTGCCAGCAGCTTAGCCGCCGGGCCCAGACGACCTGGGGCCAACGTCCTGACTTTC.

This clonotype was detected many times. The chain is built from TRBV14 and TRBJ1-2, with 7 bases identical to TRBD1. This CDR3 spans 14 amino acids. Germline lookup yields CDR1 SGHDN and CDR2 FVKESK. V was pared by 3 bases and J by 8 bases, with 9 bases of the junction left unmatched. The CDR3 region has the DNA TGTGCCAGCAGCCAGGGCGGACAGGTAGTCGGCTACACCTTC. Its translation: CASSQGGQVVGYTF.

This clonotype was counted a few times. The CDR3 sequence: CASSLIEGQGQNIQYF. The CDR3 DNA reads as TGTGCCAGCAGCCTAATAGAGGGACAGGGCCAAAACATTCAGTACTTC. The chain recombines TRBV3-1 with TRBJ2-4; 9 nucleotides agree with TRBD1. The CDR3 has 16 residues. Germline V CDR1 and CDR2: LGHDT, YNNKEL (reference sequence). Germline trimming cut 4 bases from V and 5 bases from J; bases unmatched to any gene: 9.

The sample holds many counts of this clonotype. CDR3 sequence (DNA): TGTGCCAGCAGCCCCCGGGACAGGCTCTACAATGAGCAGTTCTTC. Translating it yields CASSPRDRLYNEQFF. The chain has TRBV7-9 and TRBJ2-1, with 8 bases matching TRBD1. This CDR3 comprises 15 residues. V trimming: 5 bases; J trimming: 3 bases; junction bases outside the gene matches: 6. Germline CDR1 is SEHNR and CDR2 is FQNEAQ (reference sequence).

This chain uses TRBV24-1 with TRBJ2-5, with 12 bases that match TRBD1. In germline, CDR1 is KGHDR, CDR2 SFDVKD. The CDR3 totals 16 residues. With 1 base clipped from V and 5 bases from J, the junction kept 4 bases outside the gene matches. The CDR3 protein is CATSDLGTGGFETQYF. CDR3 nucleotide sequence: TGTGCCACCAGTGATTTAGGGACAGGGGGCTTCGAGACCCAGTACTTC.